The 22 T cell receptor beta chains reported below all come from one sample, sequenced in a study of blood T cell repertoires in COVID-19. The table came from immunoSEQ multiplex PCR; TCRdb's copy has only in-frame clones and leaves some out. The sample records approximately 220,000 clones, around 86% being singletons. Specimen: PBMCs or T cells enriched from blood (not recorded which). The receptors here all came from a woman aged 40 to 50 with acute COVID-19.

This clone appeared a single time. The V gene is TRBV7-3, the J gene TRBJ1-1; D is unresolved. The germline V and J ends were trimmed by 3 bases and 3 bases, with 8 bases remaining between them. CDR1 and CDR2 (germline): SGHTA, FQGTGA. This CDR3 is built from 13 residues. CDR3: CASSFYRDTEAFF. Here the CDR3 DNA reads TGTGCCAGCAGCTTTTATCGGGACACTGAAGCTTTCTTT.

As for this clone: Other DNA variants within this sample encode the same CDR3. CDR3 DNA: TGCAGCGTTGAAGACCGGTACGAGCAGTACTTC. Residues: CSVEDRYEQYF. J is TRBJ2-7 and V is TRBV29-1; D not resolved. From germline, CDR1 is SQVTM and CDR2 ANQGSEA. Deletions cut 0 bases from V and 4 bases from J, with 4 bases between. CDR3 length equals 11 residues.

V and J are TRBV10-2 and TRBJ1-6; 9 nucleotides line up with TRBD1. CDR1 and CDR2 (germline): WSHSY, SAAADI. CDR3 length: 16 residues. The trim removed 6 bases at V and 10 bases at J, leaving 13 bases unmatched. In DNA form, the CDR3 reads TGCGCCAGCAGCTTGGACAGGGGAGGTTGGAACTCACCCCTCCACTTT. Protein product: CASSLDRGGWNSPLHF.

The chain has TRBV25-1 and TRBJ2-7, with 7 bases aligning to TRBD1. There are 12 residues in the CDR3. V was clipped by 2 bases and J by 12 bases; unmatched bases: 7. CDR1 and CDR2 from the germline V gene are MGHDK and SYGVNS. The CDR3 DNA reads TGTGCCAGCAGTGAACAGGGGGTCCGATGGTACTTC. Encoded protein: CASSEQGVRWYF.

This clone is a singleton in its sample. The chain carries TRBV7-9 and TRBJ2-1; 12 bases line up with TRBD2. This CDR3 contains 14 residues. Germline trimming cut 5 bases from V and 8 bases from J; bases unmatched to any gene: 4. CDR1 is SEHNR, CDR2 FQNEAQ, per germline (reference sequence). CDR3 protein: CASSLLAGGYEQFF. The CDR3 coding sequence is TGTGCCAGCAGCCTACTAGCGGGAGGTTATGAGCAGTTCTTC.

The V call is TRBV28, the J call TRBJ1-1; 12 positions match TRBD1. V dropped 8 bases and J dropped 8; count of bases not matched to a gene: 6. This CDR3 spans 13 amino acids. The germline gives CDR1 MDHEN, CDR2 SYDVKM. Here the CDR3 reads CASGTGGAGEAFF. In DNA form, the CDR3 reads TGTGCCAGCGGGACAGGGGGCGCTGGAGAAGCTTTCTTT.

The chain uses TRBV19 and TRBJ1-5, with 9 nucleotides matching TRBD1. The junction had 9 bases not matched to a gene; V was cut back by 4 bases and J by 2 bases. The CDR3 is made up of 17 amino acids. The germline V gene encodes CDR1 LNHDA and CDR2 SQIVND (reference sequence). The CDR3: CASSTPDRGGGNQPQHF. CDR3 bases: TGTGCCAGTAGTACCCCGGACAGGGGTGGGGGCAATCAGCCCCAGCATTTT.

The J gene is TRBJ2-2, the V gene TRBV6-4; TRBD1 matches 10 bases. The CDR3 extends over 14 amino acids. Losses at the gene ends were 11 bases for V and 2 bases for J; bases not matched to a gene: 5. Germline V gene sequence: CDR1 MRHNA, CDR2 SNTAGT. DNA for the CDR3: TGTGCCTCCGGGACAGGGGTCAACACCGGGGAGCTGTTTTTT. As protein: CASGTGVNTGELFF.

For the CDR3, the DNA is TGTGCCAGCAGCCACGGGAACACCGGGGAGCTGTTTTTT. It codes for CASSHGNTGELFF. V is TRBV21-1 and J is TRBJ2-2; the table's D call of TRBD2 was not tested on the DNA. TRBV21-1 is designated a pseudogene. The CDR3 contains 13 residues.

The rearrangement joins TRBV5-1 to TRBJ1-1; TRBD1 aligns across 7 bases. Germline V gene data show CDR1 as SGHRS and CDR2 as YFSETQ. The CDR3 spans 15 residues. V lost 4 bases, J lost 5 bases, and 11 bases stayed unmatched. This CDR3 reads CASSTSSGQTTEAFF. As DNA, the CDR3 is TGCGCCAGCAGCACTAGCTCGGGACAGACGACTGAAGCTTTCTTT.

The rearrangement joins TRBV29-1 to TRBJ1-1; tentative D call: TRBD1 (6 bases). V was shortened by 0 bases and J by 10 bases, with 12 bases between the two germline ends. From germline, CDR1 is SQVTM and CDR2 ANQGSEA. The CDR3 totals 12 residues. Written as DNA, the CDR3 is TGCAGCGTTGAAGACCGGGACATGAGAGCTTTCTTT. This gives the protein CSVEDRDMRAFF.

This rearrangement joins TRBV7-2 to TRBJ1-1; D remains ambiguous. The germline CDR1 and CDR2 sequences are SGHTA and FQGNSA. The CDR3 extends over 13 amino acids. The ends were cut back, 2 bases at V and 10 bases at J, with 14 bases in the middle. CDR3 amino acids: CASSLTRATGAFF. Written as DNA, the CDR3 is TGTGCCAGCAGCTTAACGAGGGCCACCGGAGCTTTCTTT. The variable domain in full, with the rest retrieved from reference TRBV7-2 and TRBJ1-1, is GAGVSQSPSNKVTEKGKDVELRCDPISGHTALYWYRQSLGQGLEFLIYFQGNSAPDKSGLPSDRFSAERTGGSVSTLTIQRTQQEDSAVYLCASSLTRATGAFFGQGTRLTVV.

CDR3 residues: CASRRLTDFQYYGYTF. The CDR3 coding sequence is TGTGCCAGCAGGAGGCTTACGGATTTCCAATACTATGGCTACACCTTC. The chain recombines TRBV13 with TRBJ1-2; D gene unclear. The CDR3 totals 16 residues. Germline CDR1 and CDR2: PRHDT and FYEKMQ (reference sequence). Trimming removed 6 bases at V and 3 bases at J, with 20 bases between.

The chain uses TRBV12-5 and TRBJ2-1; the match to TRBD1 covers 9 bases. V gave up 6 bases and J gave up 8 bases; unmatched junction bases: 8. Per the germline V gene, CDR1 is LGHNT and CDR2 is FRNRAP. The CDR3 spans 14 residues. The CDR3 DNA reads as TGTGCTAGTGGACAGGGGGCGGGGATACATGAGCAGTTCTTC. Encoded protein: CASGQGAGIHEQFF.

The J gene is TRBJ2-3, the V gene TRBV27; 7 bases fit TRBD1. This CDR3 spans 14 amino acids. V trimming: 6 bases; J trimming: 6 bases; junction bases outside the gene matches: 9. Germline-derived CDR1 and CDR2 are MNHEY and SMNVEV (reference sequence). DNA of the CDR3: TGTGCCAGCAGCCTGGGACAGTCAGGGGATACGCAGTATTTT. It translates to CASSLGQSGDTQYF.

The chain combines TRBV6-2 or TRBV6-3 with TRBJ1-2; D ambiguous. Germline V CDR1 and CDR2: MNHEY, SVGEGT. V lost 0 bases to trimming and J lost 8 bases, with 19 bases between them. The CDR3 extends over 16 amino acids. The CDR3 loop is CASSYSIGATRPGYTF. CDR3 DNA: TGTGCCAGCAGTTACTCGATTGGAGCGACCCGGCCGGGCTACACCTTC.

The chain carries TRBV5-8 and TRBJ2-3, with D unresolved. Germline-derived CDR1 and CDR2 are SGHTS and YDEGEE. The CDR3 covers 13 residues. V shed 0 bases and J shed 7 bases, with 9 bases lying between them. The CDR3 nucleotides read TGTGCCAGCAGCTTGGCCGGTTCGAATACGCAGTATTTT. Protein sequence: CASSLAGSNTQYF.

The chain employs TRBV13 and TRBJ1-2; 7 nucleotides agree with TRBD1. Germline V gene sequence: CDR1 PRHDT, CDR2 FYEKMQ (reference sequence). V shed 4 bases, J shed 0 bases, and the junction held 17 bases outside the gene matches. CDR3 length: 19 residues. As DNA, the CDR3 is TGTGCCAGCAGCTATGGTTCCCCGGGACAGATCACCGCTAACTATGGCTACACCTTC. This gives the protein CASSYGSPGQITANYGYTF. Full variable domain (rest looked up from reference TRBV13 and TRBJ1-2): AAGVIQSPRHLIKEKRETATLKCYPIPRHDTVYWYQQGPGQDPQFLISFYEKMQSDKGSIPDRFSAQQFSDYHSELNMSSLELGDSALYFCASSYGSPGQITANYGYTFGSGTRLTVV.

The genes are TRBV6-5 and TRBJ2-1; perhaps TRBD2 as D (6 bases). V was pared by 8 bases and J by 2 bases, with 16 bases between. CDR1 is MNHEY, CDR2 SVGAGI, per germline. The CDR3 spans 15 residues. The chain's CDR3 is CASRGLASTYNEQFF. The CDR3 DNA reads TGTGCCAGCCGGGGTCTAGCGAGTACCTACAATGAGCAGTTCTTC.

This chain links TRBV29-1 with TRBJ2-3; 12 bases align to TRBD2. J gave up 5 bases and V 6 bases, and 0 bases lay outside the gene matches. Germline V gene data show CDR1 as SQVTM and CDR2 as ANQGSEA. The CDR3 contains 12 residues. CDR3 residues: CSVGLAGDTQYF. The CDR3 DNA is TGCAGCGTGGGACTAGCGGGAGATACGCAGTATTTT.

The rearrangement joins TRBV28 to TRBJ2-1, with D unclear. The CDR3 contains 14 residues. Germline V gives CDR1 MDHEN, CDR2 SYDVKM. The V gene lost 3 bases and the J gene lost 5 bases, with 11 bases spanning the gap. CDR3 loop: CASSLTLSDNEQFF. The CDR3 DNA follows: TGTGCCAGCAGTTTGACCCTAAGCGACAATGAGCAGTTCTTC.

The chain combines TRBV28 with TRBJ1-2; D is unresolved. The V gene's germline CDR1 is MDHEN and CDR2 SYDVKM. This CDR3 has 12 residues. Trimming took 5 bases from V and 8 from J, leaving 12 bases between them. DNA of the CDR3: TGTGCCAGCAGTACCGGGTCCTTGGGCTACACCTTC. Its protein product is CASSTGSLGYTF.